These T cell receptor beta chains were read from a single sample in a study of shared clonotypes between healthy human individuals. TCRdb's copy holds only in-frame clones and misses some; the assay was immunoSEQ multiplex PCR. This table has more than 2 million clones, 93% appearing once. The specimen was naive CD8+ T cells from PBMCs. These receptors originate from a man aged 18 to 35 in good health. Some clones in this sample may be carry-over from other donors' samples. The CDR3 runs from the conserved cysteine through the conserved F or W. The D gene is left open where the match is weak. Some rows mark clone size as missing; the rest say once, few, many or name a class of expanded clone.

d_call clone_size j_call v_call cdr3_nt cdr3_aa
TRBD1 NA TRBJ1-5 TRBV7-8 TGTGCCAGCAGCCCTCAGGGGGGCGGGCGCAATCAGCCCCAGCATTTT CASSPQGGGRNQPQHF
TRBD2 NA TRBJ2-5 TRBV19 TGTGCCAGTAGCTCCGCTAGCGGAGAGACCCAGTACTTC CASSSASGETQYF
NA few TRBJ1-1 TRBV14 TGTGCCAGCAGCTCCCGTCGTCTGGTCACTGAAGCTTTCTTT CASSSRRLVTEAFF
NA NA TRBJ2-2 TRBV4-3 TGCGCCAGCAGCCGAGCGTCCGCGAACACCGGGGAGCTGTTTTTT CASSRASANTGELFF
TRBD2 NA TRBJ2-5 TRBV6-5 TGTGCCAGCACCCCCACGGGCGGGGGAGAGACCCAGTACTTC CASTPTGGGETQYF
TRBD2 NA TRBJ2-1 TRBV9 TGTGCCAGCAGCGTAATAGCGGGAAAATACAATGAGCAGTTCTTC CASSVIAGKYNEQFF
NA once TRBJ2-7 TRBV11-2 TGTGCCAGCAGCGAAATATTAGCGTTTGCCTACGAGCAGTACTTC CASSEILAFAYEQYF
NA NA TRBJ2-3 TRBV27 TGTGCCAGCAGCGGACTAACCCTCACAGATACGCAGTATTTT CASSGLTLTDTQYF
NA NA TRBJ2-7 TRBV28 TGTGCCAGCAGTTTTTCCACCTACGAGCAGTACTTC CASSFSTYEQYF
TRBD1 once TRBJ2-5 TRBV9 TGTGCCAGCAGCGGCTCTGGGACAGGACACCAAGAGACCCAGTACTTC CASSGSGTGHQETQYF
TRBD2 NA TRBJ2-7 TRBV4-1 TGCGCCAGCAGCGGGGGACTAGCGGGACTCTACGAGCAGTACTTC CASSGGLAGLYEQYF
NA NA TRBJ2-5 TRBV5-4 TGTGCCAGCAGCTTGGAAGGTAGTTGGGAGACCCAGTACTTC CASSLEGSWETQYF
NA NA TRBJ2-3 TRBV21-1 TGTGCCAGCAGCATCCCCACGCCCACGGTCCTCGTGGCTTCTAGCACAGATACGCAGTATTTT CASSIPTPTVLVASSTDTQYF
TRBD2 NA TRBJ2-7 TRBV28 TGTGCCAGCAGTTTAAGACTAGCGCCCTACGAGCAGTACTTC CASSLRLAPYEQYF
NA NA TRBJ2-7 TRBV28 TGTGCCAGCCACCCCCCAGGGACGGGCTACGAGCAGTACTTC CASHPPGTGYEQYF
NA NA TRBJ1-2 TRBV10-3 TGTGCCATCAGTGAGACAGTGACGAACTATGGCTACACCTTC CAISETVTNYGYTF
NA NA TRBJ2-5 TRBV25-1 TGTGCCAGCAGTGAATATAGCTTAAGCGGAGAGACCCAGTACTTC CASSEYSLSGETQYF
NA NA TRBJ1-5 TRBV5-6 TGTGCCAGCAGCCCACCCCTGACGGCTACGGTGAGCAATCAGCCCCAGCATTTT CASSPPLTATVSNQPQHF
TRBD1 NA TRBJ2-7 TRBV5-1 TGCGCCAGCAGCTTGACGGCCGCGCTAAGGGGGACAGTCTCCTACGAGCAGTACTTC CASSLTAALRGTVSYEQYF
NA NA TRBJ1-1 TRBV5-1 TGCGCCAGCAGCTTGGCCCAAAGACCAGGGGACACTGAAGCTTTCTTT CASSLAQRPGDTEAFF
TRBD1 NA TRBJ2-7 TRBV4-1 TGCGCCAGCAGCCAAGCCCACAGGGGATACGAGCAGTACTTC CASSQAHRGYEQYF
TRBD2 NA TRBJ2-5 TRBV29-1 TGCAGCGTCACCGGGACTAGCGGGAGGGCCCAGTACTTC CSVTGTSGRAQYF
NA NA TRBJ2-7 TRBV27 TGTGCCAGCAGTGCAGGATGGGGACCGAGCTCCTACGAGCAGTACTTC CASSAGWGPSSYEQYF
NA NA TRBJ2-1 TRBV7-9 TGTGCCAGCAGCTGGGTCAGGGGCGCCTACAATGAGCAGTTCTTC CASSWVRGAYNEQFF
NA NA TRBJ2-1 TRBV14 TGTGCCAGCAGCCAACCAGCAGCAAGCTCCTACAATGAGCAGTTCTTC CASSQPAASSYNEQFF
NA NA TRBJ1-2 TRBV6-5 TGTGCCAGCAGCCCCCAGGGTAAGTTTGGCTACACCTTC CASSPQGKFGYTF
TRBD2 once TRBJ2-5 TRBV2 TGTGCCAGCAGCCGGACTAGCGGGAGTGAGACCCAGTACTTC CASSRTSGSETQYF
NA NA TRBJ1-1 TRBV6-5 TGTGCCAGCAGTTACTCGTCGAGCACTGAAGCTTTCTTT CASSYSSSTEAFF
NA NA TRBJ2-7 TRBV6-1 TGTGCCAGCCAATCAGGGATTGACTACGAGCAGTACTTC CASQSGIDYEQYF
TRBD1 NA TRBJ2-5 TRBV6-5 TGTGCCAGCAGCCCGGGACAGGTTCAAGAGACCCAGTACTTC CASSPGQVQETQYF
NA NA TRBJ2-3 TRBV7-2 TGTGCCAGCAGCTTAGAGTGGCGGGGCCTTGTTCGCACAGATACGCAGTATTTT CASSLEWRGLVRTDTQYF
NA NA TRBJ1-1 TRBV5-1 TGCGCCAGCAGCTTGGCCCCCGCGCAGCAGGGGAACACTGAAGCTTTCTTT CASSLAPAQQGNTEAFF
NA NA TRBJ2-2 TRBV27 TGTGCCAGCAGTTTATCTACCGGGGAGCTGTTTTTT CASSLSTGELFF
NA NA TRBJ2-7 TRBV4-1 TGCGCCAGCAGCCAAGACCCCGGGAAAAAGAACGAGCAGTACTTC CASSQDPGKKNEQYF
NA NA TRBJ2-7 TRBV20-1 TGCAGTGCTAGAGCCTCCTACGAGCAGTACTTC CSARASYEQYF